The 8 T cell receptor beta chains given below trace back to one sample, sequenced in a study of neoadjuvant nivolumab and ipilimumab in lung cancer. This table comes from immunoSEQ multiplex PCR, and its TCRdb copy is limited to in-frame clones, with some not included. The sample has some 29,000 clones, 75% to 85% seen once. The specimen was tumor tissue, collected after neoadjuvant nivolumab, alone or with ipilimumab, at or shortly before surgery. These TCRs come from an adult with non-small cell lung cancer.

The chain uses TRBV4-2 and TRBJ2-7, with D maybe TRBD1 (5 bases). CDR1 and CDR2 (germline): LGHNA, YNFKEQ. With 1 base removed from V and 0 bases from J, the gap between germline ends came to 10 bases. The CDR3 runs 15 residues. CDR3 in amino acids: CASSQVRDSSYEQYF. The CDR3 DNA follows: TGTGCCAGCAGCCAAGTTCGCGACAGCTCCTACGAGCAGTACTTC.

The chain has TRBV19 and TRBJ1-2; D gene uncertain. Trimming took off 7 bases at V and 2 bases at J, with 8 bases between the two ends. From germline, CDR1 is LNHDA and CDR2 SQIVND (reference sequence). The CDR3 is made up of 12 amino acids. CDR3 sequence: CASKDVNYGYTF. As DNA, the CDR3 is TGTGCCAGTAAGGACGTAAACTATGGCTACACCTTC.

The chain employs TRBV6-5 and TRBJ1-1; TRBD1 agrees at 8 bases. Germline V gives CDR1 MNHEY, CDR2 SVGAGI. The CDR3 is made up of 11 amino acids. With V trimmed by 5 bases and J by 10 bases, 3 bases remained unmatched. The CDR3 coding sequence is TGTGCCAGCAGTCAGGGGGCGGGAGCTTTCTTT. Its translation: CASSQGAGAFF.

V is TRBV5-1 and J is TRBJ2-7, with D uncertain. V lost 0 bases to trimming and J lost 2 bases, with 12 bases between them. CDR3 length: 15 residues. Germline CDR1 and CDR2: SGHRS and YFSETQ. CDR3 DNA sequence: TGCGCCAGCAGCTTGGCCCTAGGGTTTCCCTACGAGCAGTACTTC. Its protein is CASSLALGFPYEQYF.

The chain is built from TRBV28 and TRBJ2-7; D not resolved. The CDR3 is 14 residues long. In germline, CDR1 is MDHEN, CDR2 SYDVKM. V lost 6 bases, J lost 0 bases, and 12 bases lay in between. CDR3 sequence reads: CASRSSVGSYEQYF. The CDR3 DNA sequence: TGTGCCAGCAGGAGTTCAGTGGGCTCCTACGAGCAGTACTTC.

The chain carries TRBV30 and TRBJ2-7; TRBD1 matches 9 bases. CDR3 size: 14 residues. Trimming removed 8 bases from V and 1 base from J; junction bases left unmatched: 9. The germline gives CDR1 GTSNPN, CDR2 SVGIG (reference sequence). For the CDR3, the DNA is TGTGCCGGGTATCGGGGACAGGGTTCCTACGAGCAGTACTTC. This encodes CAGYRGQGSYEQYF.

The rearrangement links TRBV14 to TRBJ2-2; a weak D match, TRBD1 (5 bases). Trimming removed 4 bases at V and 5 bases at J, with 23 bases between. CDR1 is SGHDN and CDR2 is FVKESK in the germline V gene. The CDR3 contains 18 residues. This chain's CDR3 is CASSRGHVGERRTGELFF. CDR3 bases: TGTGCCAGCAGCCGAGGCCACGTAGGGGAAAGACGGACCGGGGAGCTGTTTTTT.

This clone was seen a few times. The CDR3 bases are TGTGCCAGTAGTATGGGTTCGGGCTACGAGCAGTACTTC. Its translation is CASSMGSGYEQYF. This chain uses TRBV19 with TRBJ2-7; no definite D call. Germline CDR1 reads LNHDA; CDR2 reads SQIVND (reference sequence). Trimming cost V 3 bases and J 3 bases, with 9 bases left between them. This CDR3 region has 13 residues.